This TCR beta chain was sequenced for a study of T cells after posttransplantation cyclophosphamide. Study results and caveats: After PTCy, TRB diversity resembled that of CNI/methotrexate controls. TRB overlap between skin or GI tissue T cells and blood was limited. Donor-recipient repertoire similarity was low at 1-2 months, rising over year one.

Notes on this clone: What it binds is not known.

On the day of bone marrow donation, the related graft donor provided peripheral blood. CDR1 SEHNR and CDR2 FQNEAQ come from the germline V gene (reference sequence). The trim removed 4 bases at V and 6 bases at J, leaving 6 bases unmatched. The CDR3 extends over 13 amino acids. Sequenced by immunoSEQ multiplex PCR; TCRdb stores in-frame clones only, minus some. The data show several thousand clones, roughly 62% seen once. The chain couples TRBV7-9 to TRBJ2-7; 7 nucleotides match TRBD1. Sequenced: memory CD8+ T cells sorted from blood. The receptor was isolated from a man between 45 and 60 years old. Here the CDR3 DNA reads TGTGCCAGCAGCTCCTGGGACAGTCTCGAGCAGTACTTC. It encodes CASSSWDSLEQYF.